The clone carrying this TCR beta chain was seen more than once but under ten times. Its target is unknown. CDR3 size: 17 residues. V was clipped by 5 bases and J by 2 bases, with 21 bases between them. CDR1 is SGHAT, CDR2 FQNNGV, per germline. The sample is drawn from a study of CD8 T cells in ankylosing spondylitis. Whole-study findings and limits: Reported data indicate significant enrichment of disease-linked clones within matched ankylosing spondylitis synovial fluid. Among TCR beta sequences, a motif of eight highly homologous variants appeared characteristic of ankylosing spondylitis blood. CD8+ disease-linked clones were present at relatively low frequencies in blood.

TCRdb re-called the 5' RACE reads through MiXCR, storing one row per CDR3 protein. Of about 480,000 distinct CDR3 sequences listed, 15% to 20% are singletons. This receptor was obtained from a male donor with ankylosing spondylitis. The chain recombines TRBV11-2 with TRBJ1-2; D not resolved. Sequencing was done on a sample of blood, either unsorted or a sorted T cell fraction (not recorded which). CDR3 residues: CASSTPGLPAQNYGYTF. CDR3 coding DNA: TGTGCCAGCAGCACACCGGGCCTTCCGGCACAGAACTATGGCTACACCTTC.